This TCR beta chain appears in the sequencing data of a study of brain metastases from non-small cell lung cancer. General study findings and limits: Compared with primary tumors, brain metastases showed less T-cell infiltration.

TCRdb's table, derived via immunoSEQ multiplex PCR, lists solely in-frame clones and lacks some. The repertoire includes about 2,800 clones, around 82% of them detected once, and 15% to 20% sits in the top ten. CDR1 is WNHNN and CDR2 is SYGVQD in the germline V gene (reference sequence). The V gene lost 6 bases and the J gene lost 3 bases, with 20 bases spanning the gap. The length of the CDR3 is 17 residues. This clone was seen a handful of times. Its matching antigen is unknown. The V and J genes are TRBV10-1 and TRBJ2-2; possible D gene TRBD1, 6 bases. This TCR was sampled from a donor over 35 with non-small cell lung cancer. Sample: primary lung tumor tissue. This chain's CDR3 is CASSKVKGDGDTGELFF. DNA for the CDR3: TGCGCCAGCAGCAAGGTGAAGGGGGACGGAGACACCGGGGAGCTGTTTTTT.